These 25 T cell receptor beta chains came from one sample sequenced in a study of OX40 agonist ivuxolimab in advanced cancers. TCRdb keeps only in-frame clones here, not all; method: immunoSEQ multiplex PCR. The sample has around 140,000 clones, 90% to 95% seen once; the top ten hold more than 0.8%. The sequences come from CD4+ or CD8+ T cells sorted from blood, collected in a trial of the OX40 agonist ivuxolimab. The receptors here all came from an adult with an advanced solid tumor such as melanoma, head and neck, liver or kidney cancer.

The chain uses TRBV11-2 and TRBJ2-7; 9 positions agree with TRBD1. Per the germline V gene, CDR1 is SGHAT and CDR2 is FQNNGV. J lost 3 bases, V lost 4 bases, and 4 bases had no gene match. The CDR3 sequence is 14 residues long. The CDR3 region is CASSSGTGLYEQYF. The DNA for the CDR3 is TGTGCCAGCAGCTCCGGGACAGGGCTCTACGAGCAGTACTTC. The variable domain in full, completed from reference TRBV11-2 and TRBJ2-7, reads EAGVAQSPRYKIIEKRQSVAFWCNPISGHATLYWYQQILGQGPKLLIQFQNNGVVDDSQLPKDRFSAERLKGVDSTLKIQPAKLEDSAVYLCASSSGTGLYEQYFGPGTRLTVT.

This rearrangement joins TRBV7-2 to TRBJ1-2; no firm D call. V was shortened by 3 bases and J by 8 bases, with 7 bases between the two germline ends. This CDR3 is built from 11 residues. Germline V gene data show CDR1 as SGHTA and CDR2 as FQGNSA. This chain's CDR3 is CASSFGWGYTF. The CDR3 DNA reads as TGTGCCAGCAGCTTTGGCTGGGGCTACACCTTC.

The CDR3 sequence: CASSLTVEQPQHF. The CDR3 coding sequence is TGTGCCAGCAGCCTCACCGTGGAACAGCCCCAGCATTTT. The chain links TRBV9 to TRBJ1-5; D call uncertain. Germline CDR1 is SGDLS and CDR2 is YYNGEE. Trimming took off 4 bases at V and 7 bases at J, with 12 bases between the two ends. The CDR3 is made up of 13 amino acids.

V usage is TRBV7-3 and J usage is TRBJ2-7; TRBD1 might be the D (7 bases). The CDR3 totals 15 residues. Trimming stripped 5 bases from V and 3 bases from J, with 17 bases between. Looked up from germline, CDR1 is SGHTA and CDR2 is FQGTGA. The CDR3 spells CASSPQGGTVYEQYF. CDR3 nucleotide sequence: TGTGCCAGCAGCCCCCAAGGCGGGACAGTCTACGAGCAGTACTTC.

The chain recombines TRBV6-5 with TRBJ2-3; D is unclear. V was shortened by 4 bases and J by 6 bases, with 5 bases between the two germline ends. The CDR3 is 11 amino acids. The germline V gene encodes CDR1 MNHEY and CDR2 SVGAGI. CDR3 bases: TGTGCCAGCAGTTTCTGGGATACGCAGTATTTT. Residues: CASSFWDTQYF.

The rearrangement links TRBV4-3 to TRBJ2-7, with no clear D. This CDR3 is 14 amino acids long. The V end was cut by 0 bases, the J end by 3 bases, with 9 bases between. CDR1 and CDR2 from the germline V gene are LGHNA and YSLEER. The CDR3 region has the DNA TGCGCCAGCAGCCAAGATTATACGGTCTACGAGCAGTACTTC. Its translation: CASSQDYTVYEQYF.

The chain carries TRBV6-5 and TRBJ2-1, with D perhaps assigned TRBD1 or TRBD2 (7 bases each). The CDR3 consists of 15 residues. The germline CDR1 and CDR2 sequences are MNHEY and SVGAGI. V gave up 4 bases and J gave up 3 bases, with 13 bases separating them. The CDR3 region has the DNA TGTGCCAGCAGTTCAGGGGGGGCCCACTACAATGAGCAGTTCTTC. It encodes CASSSGGAHYNEQFF.

The chain uses TRBV5-1 and TRBJ1-1; D is unclear. V was pared by 0 bases and J by 8 bases, with 14 bases between. CDR3 length equals 14 residues. CDR1 is SGHRS and CDR2 is YFSETQ in the germline V gene. This chain's CDR3 is CASSLAAGPTEAFF. The CDR3, as DNA: TGCGCCAGCAGCTTGGCGGCAGGACCTACGGAAGCTTTCTTT.

The V and J genes are TRBV7-2 and TRBJ2-4, with D uncertain. V dropped 5 bases and J dropped 8 bases, with 13 bases sitting between them. Germline lookup yields CDR1 SGHTA and CDR2 FQGNSA. CDR3 length equals 13 residues. CDR3 residues: CASSRYLPDIQYF. Here the CDR3 DNA reads TGTGCCAGCAGCCGATACCTACCCGACATTCAGTACTTC.

In its sample, this clone was seen once. The chain recombines TRBV7-2 with TRBJ1-5, with D possibly being TRBD1 (5 bases). Germline V CDR1 and CDR2: SGHTA, FQGNSA. Trimming removed 3 bases from V and 6 bases from J, with 12 bases in between. The CDR3 is 14 residues long. CDR3 sequence: CASSFGQGGQPQHF. The CDR3 nucleotides read TGTGCCAGCAGCTTCGGGCAGGGCGGTCAGCCCCAGCATTTT. The full variable domain, rest sourced from reference TRBV7-2 and TRBJ1-5, is GAGVSQSPSNKVTEKGKDVELRCDPISGHTALYWYRQSLGQGLEFLIYFQGNSAPDKSGLPSDRFSAERTGGSVSTLTIQRTQQEDSAVYLCASSFGQGGQPQHFGDGTRLSIL.

The rearrangement uses TRBV29-1 and TRBJ2-7, with 8 bases matching TRBD1. With V trimmed by 6 bases and J by 2 bases, 9 bases remained unmatched. This CDR3 has 14 residues. In germline, CDR1 is SQVTM, CDR2 ANQGSEA. The CDR3 bases are TGCAGCGTCAAAACAGGGGGAAAAGCCTACGAGCAGTACTTC. The encoded protein is CSVKTGGKAYEQYF.

The V call is TRBV6-1, the J call TRBJ1-3; D unresolved. Trimming removed 4 bases at V and 0 bases at J, with 10 bases between. Germline V gives CDR1 MNHNS, CDR2 SASEGT. This CDR3 is 15 amino acids long. For the CDR3, the DNA is TGTGCCAGCAGTGGGGCCATCGGCTCTGGAAACACCATATATTTT. Translation: CASSGAIGSGNTIYF.

The chain couples TRBV5-1 to TRBJ2-2; 7 bases fit TRBD1. V lost 4 bases, J lost 1 base, and 4 bases stayed unmatched. This CDR3 has 15 residues. Germline V gives CDR1 SGHRS, CDR2 YFSETQ. The CDR3 sequence: CASSPGTENTGELFF. DNA of the CDR3: TGCGCCAGCAGCCCCGGGACAGAGAACACCGGGGAGCTGTTTTTT.

The J gene is TRBJ1-3, the V gene TRBV2; D not resolved. The CDR3 loop spans 14 amino acids. The V and J ends lost 4 bases and 2 bases respectively, with 9 bases between them. Looked up from germline, CDR1 is SNHLY and CDR2 is FYNNEI. The chain's CDR3 is CASSVAATGNTIYF. CDR3 nucleotide sequence: TGTGCCAGCAGTGTGGCAGCCACTGGAAACACCATATATTTT.

The chain carries TRBV7-2 and TRBJ2-5; 8 bases line up with TRBD1. Trimming cost V 1 base and J 5 bases; bases outside gene matches: 0. There are 13 residues in the CDR3. Germline V lookup: CDR1 SGHTA, CDR2 FQGNSA. Here the CDR3 reads CASSLGQGETQYF. DNA of the CDR3: TGTGCCAGCAGCTTAGGACAGGGGGAGACCCAGTACTTC.

This rearrangement joins TRBV6-6 to TRBJ1-5, with 9 bases lining up with TRBD1. The V gene's germline CDR1 is MNHNY and CDR2 SVGAGI (reference sequence). The CDR3 has 13 residues. Unmatched junction bases numbered 3, after V lost 6 bases and J lost 6 bases. CDR3 sequence: CASRLQGAQPQHF. For the CDR3, the DNA is TGTGCCAGCAGATTACAGGGGGCTCAGCCCCAGCATTTT.

The sample holds one count of this clone. Relative to the germline gene, one junction end is altered; a read error may explain this. V is TRBV11-2 and J is TRBJ1-4; D gene unclear. Germline lookup yields CDR1 SGHAT and CDR2 FQNNGV. The CDR3 runs 14 residues. DNA for the CDR3: TGTGCCAGCAGCCTAGACACAACTAATGAAAAACTGTTTTTT. Residues: CASSLDTTNEKLFF.

V gene TRBV7-2 combines with J gene TRBJ2-7; D not certain. V lost 3 bases to trimming and J lost 6 bases, with 9 bases between them. This CDR3 comprises 12 residues. The germline V gene has CDR1 SGHTA and CDR2 FQGNSA. CDR3 bases: TGTGCCAGCAGCTTTCCCCCCTCCGAGCAGTACTTC. The encoded protein is CASSFPPSEQYF.

V usage is TRBV6-1 and J usage is TRBJ1-2; D is uncertain. Looked up from germline, CDR1 is MNHNS and CDR2 is SASEGT. CDR3 size: 14 residues. With 6 bases removed from V and 4 bases from J, the gap between germline ends came to 15 bases. The CDR3 bases are TGTGCCAGCAGCCTTCCCCCCTTGAGCTATGGCTACACCTTC. It encodes CASSLPPLSYGYTF.

This clone has a handful of counts. CDR3 loop: CASSSDSEKQYF. CDR3 DNA: TGTGCCAGCAGCTCTGACAGCGAAAAGCAGTACTTC. V gene TRBV7-9 combines with J gene TRBJ2-7; perhaps TRBD1 as D (5 bases). This CDR3 region has 12 residues. Germline values: CDR1 SEHNR, CDR2 FQNEAQ (reference sequence). The V gene lost 4 bases and the J gene lost 8 bases, with 12 bases spanning the gap. The variable domain in full, with the rest retrieved from reference TRBV7-9 and TRBJ2-7, is DTGVSQNPRHKITKRGQNVTFRCDPISEHNRLYWYRQTLGQGPEFLTYFQNEAQLEKSRLLSDRFSAERPKGSFSTLEIQRTEQGDSAMYLCASSSDSEKQYFGPGTRLTVT.

The chain is built from TRBV6-6 and TRBJ2-7, with TRBD1 identical over 7 bases. This CDR3 has 15 amino acids. Germline V gene data show CDR1 as MNHNY and CDR2 as SVGAGI (reference sequence). V dropped 5 bases and J dropped 0; count of bases not matched to a gene: 7. The CDR3 is CASSMRQGYSYEQYF. CDR3 DNA sequence: TGTGCCAGCAGTATGAGACAGGGATACTCCTACGAGCAGTACTTC.

V usage is TRBV5-8 and J usage is TRBJ2-5; 10 bases line up with TRBD1. The length of the CDR3 is 15 residues. Germline CDR1 and CDR2: SGHTS and YDEGEE. V lost 7 bases to trimming and J lost 5 bases; unmatched junction nucleotides: 11. The CDR3 protein is CASAAGQGLWETQYF. Here the CDR3 DNA reads TGTGCCAGCGCGGCGGGACAGGGGCTTTGGGAGACCCAGTACTTC. The variable domain in full, with the rest retrieved from reference TRBV5-8 and TRBJ2-5, is EAGVTQSPTHLIKTRGQQATLRCSPISGHTSVYWYQQALGLGLQFLLWYDEGEERNRGNFPPRFSGRQFPNYSSELNVNALELEDSALYLCASAAGQGLWETQYFGPGTRLLVL.

With regard to this clone: The same CDR3 arises from other DNA sequences in this sample as well. The rearrangement uses TRBV28 and TRBJ1-6; a possible D gene is TRBD1 (5 bases). Trimming left V 3 bases short and J 0 bases short, with 6 bases between. The CDR3 has 15 amino acids. The germline V gene encodes CDR1 MDHEN and CDR2 SYDVKM. The chain's CDR3 is CASSLGGSYNSPLHF. CDR3 DNA: TGTGCCAGCAGTTTGGGGGGCTCCTATAATTCACCCCTCCACTTT.

The chain joins TRBV19 to TRBJ1-4, with 7 bases aligning to TRBD1. J gave up 7 bases and V 4 bases, and 6 bases lay outside the gene matches. This CDR3 is 14 amino acids long. From germline, CDR1 is LNHDA and CDR2 SQIVND (reference sequence). The CDR3 here is CASSTDRASEKLFF. CDR3 nucleotide sequence: TGTGCCAGTAGTACCGACAGGGCTAGTGAAAAACTGTTTTTT. Variable domain in full (rest from reference TRBV19 and TRBJ1-4): DGGITQSPKYLFRKEGQNVTLSCEQNLNHDAMYWYRQDPGQGLRLIYYSQIVNDFQKGDIAEGYSVSREKKESFPLTVTSAQKNPTAFYLCASSTDRASEKLFFGSGTQLSVL.

The V call is TRBV6-5, the J call TRBJ2-7; TRBD2 might be the D (6 bases). The CDR3 length is 15 residues. V was cut by 0 bases and J by 0 bases, with 9 bases left in between. Looked up from germline, CDR1 is MNHEY and CDR2 is SVGAGI. This chain's CDR3 is CASSYSSGSSYEQYF. CDR3 bases: TGTGCCAGCAGTTACTCTAGCGGTAGCTCCTACGAGCAGTACTTC.